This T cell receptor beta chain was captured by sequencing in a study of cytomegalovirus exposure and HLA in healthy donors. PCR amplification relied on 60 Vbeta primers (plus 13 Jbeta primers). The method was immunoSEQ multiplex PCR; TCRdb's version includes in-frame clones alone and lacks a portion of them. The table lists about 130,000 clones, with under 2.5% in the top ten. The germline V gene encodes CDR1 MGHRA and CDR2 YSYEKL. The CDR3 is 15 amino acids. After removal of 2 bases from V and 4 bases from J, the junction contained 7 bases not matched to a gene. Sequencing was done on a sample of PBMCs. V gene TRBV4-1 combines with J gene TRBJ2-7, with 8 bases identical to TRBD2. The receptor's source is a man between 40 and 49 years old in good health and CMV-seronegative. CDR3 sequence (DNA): TGCGCCAGCAGCCAACTCCTAGCGGGTTTGTACGAGCAGTACTTC. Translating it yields CASSQLLAGLYEQYF.